The 31 T cell receptor beta chains given below trace back to one sample, sequenced in a study of cytomegalovirus exposure and HLA in healthy donors (dated by TCRdb to about 2017). The library was made by the immunoSEQ multiplex PCR assay. For the multiplex PCR, a mixture combining 60 forward primers for TCR Vbeta segments and 13 reverse primers for TCR Jbeta segments was used. TCRdb re-hosts the immuneACCESS table, in-frame sequences only. Its copies lack some clones; in the studies checked, an unresolved V gene accounts for under half of them, and the cause for the rest is not known. Recorded for this sample are 65,000 to 70,000 clones; about 80% of them occurred a single time. The ten largest clones take up under 6.5% of the sample. The sequenced sample consisted of PBMCs. The receptors here all came from a man in his fifties or sixties in good health and CMV-seronegative.

J is TRBJ2-7 and V is TRBV5-6; 10 positions match TRBD1. V shed 3 bases, J shed 5 bases, and the junction held 2 bases outside the gene matches. The CDR3 loop spans 13 amino acids. The germline V gene encodes CDR1 SGHDT and CDR2 YYEEEE. This chain's CDR3 is CASSWDRGHEQYF. DNA for the CDR3: TGTGCCAGCAGCTGGGACAGGGGCCACGAGCAGTACTTC.

The chain couples TRBV30 to TRBJ1-1; no clear D. CDR3 length equals 13 residues. Looked up from germline, CDR1 is GTSNPN and CDR2 is SVGIG (reference sequence). The V and J ends lost 4 bases and 1 base respectively, with 10 bases between them. The CDR3 bases are TGTGCCTGGATCCAAACCAGGAACACTGAAGCTTTCTTT. Protein: CAWIQTRNTEAFF.

V gene TRBV15 combines with J gene TRBJ2-1, with TRBD2 matching 13 bases. The V and J ends lost 0 bases and 6 bases, in that order; junction bases with no gene match: 2. Per the germline V gene, CDR1 is LNHNV and CDR2 is YYDKDF (reference sequence). The length of the CDR3 is 16 residues. The CDR3: CATSRELAGGFNEQFF. As DNA, the CDR3 is TGTGCCACCAGCAGAGAACTAGCGGGAGGGTTCAATGAGCAGTTCTTC.

This rearrangement joins TRBV30 to TRBJ1-2; TRBD1 matches at 10 bases. CDR1 and CDR2 (germline): GTSNPN, SVGIG (reference sequence). Unmatched junction bases numbered 4, after V lost 3 bases and J lost 0 bases. The CDR3 is 15 residues long. CDR3 in DNA: TGTGCCTGGAGACGACAGGGGGCTGCTAACTATGGCTACACCTTC. Translated: CAWRRQGAANYGYTF.

The gene calls are TRBV6-5 and TRBJ2-5, with 9 bases matching TRBD2. The CDR3 length is 14 residues. The germline gives CDR1 MNHEY, CDR2 SVGAGI. Losses at the gene ends were 7 bases for V and 6 bases for J; bases not matched to a gene: 9. Here the CDR3 reads CASMREGWRQTQYF. The CDR3 region has the DNA TGTGCCAGCATGCGGGAGGGGTGGCGACAGACCCAGTACTTC.

The J gene is TRBJ2-1, the V gene TRBV28; 12 bases match TRBD2. The length of the CDR3 is 14 residues. Germline-derived CDR1 and CDR2 are MDHEN and SYDVKM. Trimming took 7 bases from V and 9 from J; bases not matched to a gene: 7. CDR3 sequence (DNA): TGTGCCAGCATGACTAGCGGGAGCTTCTGTGAGCAGTTCTTC. Translation gives CASMTSGSFCEQFF.

The gene calls are TRBV9 and TRBJ1-1; maybe TRBD1 (6 bases). CDR1 SGDLS and CDR2 YYNGEE come from the germline V gene. V dropped 3 bases and J dropped 0 bases, with 15 bases sitting between them. This CDR3 comprises 16 residues. The CDR3 is CASSAQGGGVNTEAFF. The CDR3 DNA is TGTGCCAGCAGCGCACAGGGTGGTGGGGTGAACACTGAAGCTTTCTTT.

This clone was detected only a few times. This sequence joins TRBV6-5 and TRBJ2-7; possible D gene TRBD1, 5 bases. V was pared by 2 bases and J by 2 bases, with 10 bases between. Germline CDR1 MNHEY, CDR2 SVGAGI. The length of the CDR3 is 14 residues. CDR3 sequence: CASSYTVGAYEQYF. The CDR3 nucleotides are TGTGCCAGCAGTTACACGGTAGGGGCCTACGAGCAGTACTTC.

The chain links TRBV28 to TRBJ2-1; 9 bases map to TRBD2. Germline trimming cut 5 bases from V and 8 bases from J; bases unmatched to any gene: 16. There are 17 residues in the CDR3. Germline lookup yields CDR1 MDHEN and CDR2 SYDVKM. The CDR3 region has the DNA TGTGCCAGCAGTCCATATAACCCGGGACAGCGGGGGGATGAGCAGTTCTTC. Its translation: CASSPYNPGQRGDEQFF.

In this sample, this clone turned up a few times. The chain couples TRBV7-3 to TRBJ2-5; a possible D gene is TRBD1 (5 bases). The germline gives CDR1 SGHTA, CDR2 FQGTGA. This CDR3 has 13 amino acids. The V end was cut by 2 bases, the J end by 5 bases, with 9 bases between. The CDR3 region is CASSLGARETQYF. The DNA of the CDR3 is TGTGCCAGCAGCTTAGGGGCTCGGGAGACCCAGTACTTC. Looking up the rest from reference TRBV7-3 and TRBJ2-5 gives the full variable domain: GAGVSQTPSNKVTEKGKYVELRCDPISGHTALYWYRQSLGQGPEFLIYFQGTGAADDSGLPNDRFFAVRPEGSVSTLKIQRTERGDSAVYLCASSLGARETQYFGPGTRLLVL.

This chain uses TRBV5-1 with TRBJ1-6; TRBD1 might be the D (5 bases). Germline CDR1 reads SGHRS; CDR2 reads YFSETQ. This CDR3 region has 14 residues. V was pared by 3 bases and J by 10 bases, with 14 bases between. The CDR3 sequence: CASSSSEQVSPLHF. CDR3 in DNA: TGCGCCAGCAGCTCAAGCGAACAGGTGTCACCCCTCCACTTT.

The V call is TRBV11-2, the J call TRBJ2-5, with D possibly being TRBD1 (6 bases). V gave up 1 base and J gave up 4 bases, with 13 bases separating them. Germline values: CDR1 SGHAT, CDR2 FQNNGV. This CDR3 spans 15 amino acids. CDR3 protein: CASSLALDSRETQYF. CDR3 DNA sequence: TGTGCCAGCAGCTTAGCCCTGGACAGCCGAGAGACCCAGTACTTC.

This chain links TRBV6-5 with TRBJ1-5, with D uncertain. CDR3 size: 14 residues. The V and J ends lost 4 bases and 2 bases respectively, with 9 bases between them. Germline assignment: CDR1 MNHEY and CDR2 SVGAGI. The CDR3 region is CASSLDNGNQPQHF. The CDR3, as DNA: TGTGCCAGCAGTTTAGACAACGGCAATCAGCCCCAGCATTTT.

Only a few counts were recorded for this clone. The chain couples TRBV10-3 to TRBJ2-7; 8 bases map to TRBD2. The CDR3 is 16 residues long. The V segment lost 5 bases and the J segment 0 bases; nucleotides outside the gene matches: 9. Germline V lookup: CDR1 ENHRY, CDR2 SYGVKD. The CDR3 loop reads CAISTAGGRSSYEQYF. In DNA, the CDR3 is TGTGCCATCAGTACGGCCGGCGGGAGGAGCTCCTACGAGCAGTACTTC.

V gene TRBV18 combines with J gene TRBJ1-1; no reliable D call. Germline V gives CDR1 KGHSH, CDR2 LQKENI. The CDR3 covers 13 residues. The V end was cut by 0 bases, the J end by 6 bases, with 8 bases between. The CDR3 DNA sequence: TGTGCCAGCTCACCACCGAGTTCTTCTGAAGCTTTCTTT. The encoded protein is CASSPPSSSEAFF.

The chain recombines TRBV29-1 with TRBJ2-2; D possibly corresponds to TRBD1 (6 bases). Germline values: CDR1 SQVTM, CDR2 ANQGSEA. The CDR3 runs to 11 residues. The germline V and J ends were trimmed by 7 bases and 7 bases, with 10 bases remaining between them. CDR3 nucleotide sequence: TGCAGCGGCGACAGGCTCGGGGAGCTGTTTTTT. Encoded protein: CSGDRLGELFF.

This clone was found once. The gene calls are TRBV5-1 and TRBJ1-2; no clear D. CDR1 SGHRS and CDR2 YFSETQ come from the germline V gene. Trimming pared 4 bases from V and 0 bases from J, leaving 13 bases between. The CDR3 runs 15 residues. CDR3 loop: CASSEVGKTNYGYTF. In DNA, the CDR3 is TGCGCCAGCAGCGAGGTAGGCAAGACTAACTATGGCTACACCTTC.

The V gene is TRBV6-5, the J gene TRBJ2-2; TRBD2 might be the D (6 bases). This CDR3 region has 14 residues. The V gene lost 3 bases and the J gene lost 8 bases, with 13 bases spanning the gap. CDR1 and CDR2 (germline): MNHEY, SVGAGI. DNA for the CDR3: TGTGCCAGCAGTTATTTCGGGAGTGAGGGGGAGCTGTTTTTT. This gives the protein CASSYFGSEGELFF.

The CDR3 protein is CASSLGQGVLNYGYTF. Here the CDR3 DNA reads TGTGCCAGCAGTTTGGGACAGGGGGTCCTAAACTATGGCTACACCTTC. J is TRBJ1-2 and V is TRBV28; 11 nucleotides line up with TRBD1. This CDR3 has 16 residues. Germline values: CDR1 MDHEN, CDR2 SYDVKM. V shed 3 bases and J 2 bases; nucleotides not matched to a gene: 5.

The chain carries TRBV27 and TRBJ1-2; D is ambiguous. Trimming stripped 3 bases from V and 1 base from J, with 9 bases between. Germline V gene lookup returns CDR1 MNHEY and CDR2 SMNVEV (reference sequence). This CDR3 comprises 14 residues. This CDR3 reads CASSFNRGNYGYTF. In DNA form, the CDR3 reads TGTGCCAGCAGTTTTAATCGGGGTAACTATGGCTACACCTTC.

This rearrangement joins TRBV4-2 to TRBJ2-1, with D perhaps matching TRBD1 (6 bases). CDR3 size: 16 residues. From germline, CDR1 is LGHNA and CDR2 YNFKEQ. Trimming stripped 0 bases from V and 0 bases from J, with 9 bases between. The CDR3 nucleotides are TGTGCCAGCAGCCAAGATTGGGACACCTCCTACAATGAGCAGTTCTTC. This codes for CASSQDWDTSYNEQFF.

The CDR3 protein is CASSTPGTGGNDEQFF. The CDR3 region has the DNA TGTGCCAGCAGTACCCCCGGGACAGGGGGTAATGATGAGCAGTTCTTC. V usage is TRBV2 and J usage is TRBJ2-1; 11 bases are shared with TRBD1. The CDR3 is 16 residues long. Germline V gene sequence: CDR1 SNHLY, CDR2 FYNNEI. V shed 5 bases, J shed 8 bases, and the junction held 11 bases outside the gene matches.

The chain carries TRBV28 and TRBJ2-3; D not certain. There are 17 residues in the CDR3. V lost 2 bases and J lost 2, with 17 bases in between. Germline CDR1 and CDR2: MDHEN and SYDVKM. DNA of the CDR3: TGTGCCAGCAGTTTAATGAAAAAGTTGGCGGTCACAGATACGCAGTATTTT. It is translated as CASSLMKKLAVTDTQYF.

V and J are TRBV7-8 and TRBJ1-1; D possibly corresponds to TRBD1 (6 bases). The CDR3 has 13 amino acids. Germline CDR1 is SGHVS and CDR2 is FQNEAQ. Trimming took off 3 bases at V and 4 bases at J, with 9 bases between the two ends. The CDR3 DNA follows: TGTGCCAGCAGCTTTAAGACAGGCACTGAAGCTTTCTTT. It specifies CASSFKTGTEAFF.

This chain uses TRBV30 with TRBJ2-3; 9 bases are shared with TRBD1. The CDR3 loop spans 15 amino acids. Germline assignment: CDR1 GTSNPN and CDR2 SVGIG (reference sequence). The V and J ends lost 0 bases and 4 bases, in that order; junction bases with no gene match: 5. This chain's CDR3 is CAWSVRTGVSDTQYF. CDR3 sequence (DNA): TGTGCCTGGAGTGTACGGACAGGGGTTTCAGATACGCAGTATTTT.

V usage is TRBV11-2 and J usage is TRBJ1-1, with unresolved D. The V end lost 5 bases, the J end lost 2 bases, and 15 bases lay between the germline ends. This CDR3 is built from 15 residues. The germline V gene has CDR1 SGHAT and CDR2 FQNNGV. The CDR3 sequence: CASSRSSGINTEAFF. The DNA of the CDR3 is TGTGCCAGCAGCCGGTCCTCAGGTATCAACACTGAAGCTTTCTTT.

This chain uses TRBV5-4 with TRBJ1-2, with 7 bases fitting TRBD1. CDR1 and CDR2 from the germline V gene are SGHNT and YYREEE (reference sequence). V lost 4 bases, J lost 5 bases, and 11 bases stayed unmatched. The CDR3 runs to 15 residues. The CDR3 region has the DNA TGTGCCAGCAGCCCCGGGACAGCTATAGGTTATGGCTACACCTTC. Translated: CASSPGTAIGYGYTF. Combining the CDR3 with reference TRBV5-4 and TRBJ1-2 gives the whole variable domain ETGVTQSPTHLIKTRGQQVTLRCSSQSGHNTVSWYQQALGQGPQFIFQYYREEENGRGNFPPRFSGLQFPNYSSELNVNALELDDSALYLCASSPGTAIGYGYTFGSGTRLTVV.

CDR3 DNA: TGTGCCAGCAGCTCCGGGACAGTTGGGGGCTACACCTTC. Its protein product is CASSSGTVGGYTF. The chain recombines TRBV7-9 with TRBJ1-2; 7 nucleotides line up with TRBD1. The CDR3 is 13 residues long. Germline values: CDR1 SEHNR, CDR2 FQNEAQ (reference sequence). Losses at the gene ends were 4 bases for V and 8 bases for J; bases not matched to a gene: 7.

The J gene is TRBJ1-1, the V gene TRBV4-1; D not resolved. V lost 0 bases and J lost 0, with 11 bases in between. This CDR3 has 16 amino acids. Germline CDR1 reads MGHRA; CDR2 reads YSYEKL. The DNA for the CDR3 is TGCGCCAGCAGCCAAGACAACACCCTCATGAACACTGAAGCTTTCTTT. Translating it yields CASSQDNTLMNTEAFF.

The chain joins TRBV7-6 to TRBJ2-3; D may be TRBD2 (6 bases). The CDR3 is 15 amino acids. Germline CDR1 reads SGHVS; CDR2 reads FNYEAQ. Trimming stripped 0 bases from V and 0 bases from J, with 7 bases between. The CDR3 DNA is TGTGCCAGCAGCTTAGCCCTAGCGAGCACAGATACGCAGTATTTT. Protein product: CASSLALASTDTQYF.

This clone was found once. This chain joins TRBV18 and TRBJ1-1; 9 bases fit TRBD1. With V trimmed by 6 bases and J by 0 bases, 11 bases remained unmatched. From germline, CDR1 is KGHSH and CDR2 LQKENI. This CDR3 region has 17 residues. The CDR3 spells CASSPLGQGYVNTEAFF. The CDR3 region has the DNA TGTGCCAGCTCGCCGCTAGGACAGGGGTATGTGAACACTGAAGCTTTCTTT.